This TCR beta chain was captured by sequencing in a study of cytomegalovirus exposure and HLA in healthy donors (dated by TCRdb to 2016 to 2017). In terms of the full investigation: An earlier analysis of 587 of the donors reported 276 Gb of sequence data and 95 million to 120 million unique TCR beta sequences obtained from 150 million to 200 million T cells. An early release covering more than 500 HLA-typed donors comprised approximately 300 gigabases of sequencing data and 65 million to 100 million unique TCR sequences. Among the roughly 400 genotyped donors, approximately 82% belonged to the genetic ancestry cluster associated with self-reported Caucasian donors. The study was designed to test whether signatures of past pathogen exposure could be identified by cataloging public T cell receptors. Using immunosequencing, the study profiled T cell repertoires from 640 or so subjects and related those repertoires to cytomegalovirus serostatus. Besides the first cohort of 550 to 750 subjects, a separate validation cohort made up of over 100 different subjects was used. To predict cytomegalovirus infection status, the study brought together high-throughput TCR immunosequencing, statistical association of individual TCRs with disease status, and machine learning. To study patterns of TCR occurrence, a later analysis re-analyzed previously published TCR beta repertoires from 666 donors and added high-resolution HLA genotyping. Rather than drawing on any new phenotypic data, the later analysis identified candidate immune exposures from TCR beta sequences and the way those sequences occurred across donors. An earlier analysis of approximately 500 of the donors applied high-throughput TCR beta sequencing to assess whether each TCR beta V gene segment acted as functional or pseudogenic. Alongside the repertoire data, information on donor age, sex, ethnicity and CMV serostatus was compiled. A later genetic analysis used genome-wide SNP genotypes for about 65% of the roughly 700 donors, treating that subset as a discovery cohort. All discovery cohort repertoires had been generated using a single sequencing platform. HLA typing included class I and class II loci at four-digit resolution. Typing coverage differed by locus: A, B, C, DRB1 and DQB1 were typed in roughly 620-630 donors, DQA1 in about 500, DPA1 in around 600, and DPB1 in about 450. About 5 DR-DQ haplotypes were handled as single units for association and clustering, since linkage in the cohort was strong. On average, over 200,000 unique TCR beta nucleotide sequences were sequenced per donor among several hundred genotyped donors of the cohort, with approximately 18% of those sequences being non-productive. Study-wide conclusions, independent of this receptor: Most TCR sequences were seen in very few donors, while some public TCRs were found in many individuals. A later genetic analysis associated a missense DCLRE1C variant with V-gene and J-gene trimming of TCR beta chains, and an independent cohort replicated the association. Because the 87-base-pair reads could not distinguish some IMGT-functional V segments, including TRBV6-2 and TRBV6-3, those segments were excluded. Broadly in line with IMGT annotations, most TCR beta V segments showed up in productive rearrangements about 90% or about 30% of the time in an earlier analysis of 450 to 600 of the donors. A group of highly shared sequence variants was considered likely to be a technical artifact of the sequencing pipeline. Immune exposure information for the cohort was limited to CMV serostatus. A later analysis found that HLA-associated TCR beta chains were more clonally expanded and had lower generation probabilities than equally common non-associated chains. In a later analysis, several top co-occurrence clusters were reported to appear linked to parvovirus B19, influenza, CMV and Epstein-Barr virus. Presence/absence analyses assumed roughly uniform sequencing depth across donors, an assumption that may not hold. A later genetic analysis reported fewer N-insertions in productive TCRs among donors in an Asian-associated ancestry cluster than the approximately 670-donor mean. Because counts were too low, some 17 rarely observed V segments, including chromosome 9 orphons, were excluded from the earlier analysis of 587 of the donors. Most CMV-associated TCR beta chains appeared to be HLA-restricted in a later analysis, and the HLA associations seemed to be driven largely by CMV exposure. A total of fewer than 200 TCR beta chains were listed by the study as associated with cytomegalovirus. Linkage disequilibrium might explain the correlated functional status among segregating V segments, but an unknown experimental factor could not be excluded. HLA typing was unavailable for some donors at each locus, so association tests used only the typed subset. A further reported finding was that TCR beta sequences accurately predicted the HLA-A and HLA-B alleles for most subjects in the first cohort. At a false discovery rate of 0.05, a later analysis linked about 17,000 TCR beta sequences to specific HLA alleles. Three of the identified cytomegalovirus-associated TCR beta chains were confirmed in vitro to be specific for cytomegalovirus antigens. In a later analysis, the rate of TCR association differed among HLA loci, with DRB1 alleles having the most associated TCRs and HLA-C alleles having the fewest. In both the original and validation cohorts, the classifier was reported to diagnose cytomegalovirus status with high specificity and sensitivity. When HLA alleles, especially DR and DQ, strongly co-occurred, TCR associations were difficult to assign to individual alleles. This cohort had only TCR beta chains sequenced, and the lack of alpha or paired-chain data limited which features could be detected. The authors suggested that the approach could potentially be generalized to other disease states and immunological phenotypes.

Library prep was done by the immunoSEQ multiplex PCR assay. For the multiplex PCR, a mixture combining 60 forward primers for TCR Vbeta segments and 13 reverse primers for TCR Jbeta segments was used. Amplification of the CDR3 region of rearranged TCR beta genes was performed with a multiplex PCR assay on genomic DNA. The Illumina HiSeq System was used to sequence the amplified TCR beta libraries as 87-base-pair reads. The authors processed their data as follows. Across the 640 or so repertoires, a later analysis counted some 81 million unique TCR beta chains, 9 million to 14 million of which were shared by at least two donors. To remove PCR and sequencing errors, raw reads were error-corrected and collapsed into unique sequences using a nearest-neighbor algorithm that merged closely related sequences. V, D and J gene segments were assigned by aligning CDR3 sequences to IMGT reference sequences. For a sequence to be retained, a match of at least six nucleotides was required to both a V gene segment and a J gene segment. A rearrangement was called productive if the CDR3 had no stop codons and remained in frame with V and J, and every other rearrangement was called non-productive. CDR3 was defined by IMGT convention, running from the second conserved V-encoded cysteine to the conserved J-encoded phenylalanine. The earlier analysis of 550 to 650 of the donors excluded any sequence lacking an unambiguous match to a single V gene segment. In an earlier analysis of approximately 500 of the donors, a V segment was called functional when productive rearrangements were above 56.7%, and segregating when the standard deviation between donors exceeded 5%. A statistical classification framework was developed to diagnose cytomegalovirus status using the catalog of TCR beta chain sequences. A later analysis assigned V and J genes by comparing TCR nucleotide sequences with IMGT/GENE-DB human TR gene sequences. The TCRdist pipeline was used in a later analysis to assign CDR3 sequences and most-parsimonious VDJ recombination scenarios. In a later analysis, each TCR beta chain was defined by its CDR3 amino acid sequence together with its V-gene family, and reads lacking a unique V-gene family were excluded. As a way to deal with suspected cross-contamination and a sequencing artifact, a later analysis dropped under 600 nucleotide sequences that were highly shared and had low generation probability. In a later analysis, a clonal expansion index for each public chain was calculated from normalized within-repertoire ranks of inferred template counts. Generation probabilities in a later analysis came from a VDJ recombination model fitted to out-of-frame rearrangements, and those results were checked against IGoR. In a later analysis, hypergeometric tests were used to score TCR-TCR, TCR-HLA and TCR-CMV co-occurrence, with a repertoire-size bias correction applied to TCR pairs. In a later analysis, false discovery rates were estimated by permuting HLA or CMV assignments 20 times. In a later analysis, co-occurring TCRs were grouped with DBSCAN, and TCRdist sequence similarity was added when clustering was performed within HLA-allele-positive subsets. For co-occurrence clustering, repertoires with fewer than 30,000 or more than 120,000 public chains were excluded, along with five repertoires with anomalous nucleotide sharing. This immuneACCESS table, as held by TCRdb, lists in-frame sequences with V and J called but not all clones. Of the missing ones, under half trace to an unresolved V gene in checked studies; the others have no known cause. V and J calls and clone size follow that table, whereas D and trimming were derived from the DNA. The sample data list around 20,000 clones, and roughly 80% of these were observed just once. The biggest ten clones account for 20% to 25% of the sample.

The cohort consisted of 600 to 700 healthy bone marrow donors. At the time of sampling, all cohort members were nominally healthy, though unrecorded immune exposures were likely present. Of the 690 or so cohort members, approximately 300 had a positive CMV serostatus and about 400 had a negative one, while no CMV serostatus was recorded for the donor. A peripheral blood sample was provided by each donor, and peripheral blood mononuclear cells were used for TCR beta sequencing. Genomic DNA extraction from the blood cell samples was performed with the Qiagen DNeasy Blood Extraction Kit. From a lookup of the germline V gene, CDR1 and CDR2 are MGHDK and SYGVNS. The junction shows trimming of 0 bases on V and 0 bases on J, plus 9 bases between the germline ends. Its CDR3 holds 16 amino acids, cysteine through phenylalanine. Solely the CDR3 DNA is kept, with 48 bases framed from the first base. Comment on this clone: Its antigen remains undetermined. No base quality information exists; no much larger clone differs at one position.

This TCR was recovered from a human donor in good health. This chain is built from TRBV25-1 and TRBJ1-3, with the D gene not confidently named. The sample comprised PBMCs. The DNA sequence is given as TGTGCCAGCAGTGAATATAGAACTTTCTCTGGAAACACCATATATTTT. It translates to CASSEYRTFSGNTIYF.